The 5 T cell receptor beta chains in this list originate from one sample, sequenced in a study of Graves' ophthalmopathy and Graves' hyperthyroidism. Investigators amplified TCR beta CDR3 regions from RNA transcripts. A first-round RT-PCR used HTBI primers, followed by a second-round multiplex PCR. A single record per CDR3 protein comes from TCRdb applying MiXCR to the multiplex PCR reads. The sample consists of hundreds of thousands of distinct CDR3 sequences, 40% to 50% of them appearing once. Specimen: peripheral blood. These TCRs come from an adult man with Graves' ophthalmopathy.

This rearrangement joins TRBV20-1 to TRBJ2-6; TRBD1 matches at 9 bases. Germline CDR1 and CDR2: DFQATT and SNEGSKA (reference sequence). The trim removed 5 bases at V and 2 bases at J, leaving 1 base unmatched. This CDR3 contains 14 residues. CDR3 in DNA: TGCAGTGCTTACAGGGGGCCTGGGGCCAACGTCCTGACTTTC. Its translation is CSAYRGPGANVLTF.

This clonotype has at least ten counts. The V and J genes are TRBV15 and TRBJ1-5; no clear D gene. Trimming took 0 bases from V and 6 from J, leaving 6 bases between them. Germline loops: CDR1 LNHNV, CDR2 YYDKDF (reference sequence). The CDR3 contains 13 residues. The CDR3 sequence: CATSRDQGQPQHF. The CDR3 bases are TGTGCCACCAGCAGAGATCAAGGTCAGCCCCAGCATTTT.

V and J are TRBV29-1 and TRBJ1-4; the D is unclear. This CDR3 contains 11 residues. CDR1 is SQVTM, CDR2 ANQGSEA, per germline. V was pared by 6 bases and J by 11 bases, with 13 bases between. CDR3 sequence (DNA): TGCAGCGTCTTCTGGGAGGATAAACTGTTTTTT. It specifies CSVFWEDKLFF.

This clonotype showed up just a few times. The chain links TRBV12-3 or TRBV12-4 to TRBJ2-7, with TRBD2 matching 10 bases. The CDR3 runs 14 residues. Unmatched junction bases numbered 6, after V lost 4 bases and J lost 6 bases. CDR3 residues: CASSWGLASGEQYF. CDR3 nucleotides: TGTGCCAGCAGTTGGGGACTAGCGTCGGGCGAGCAGTACTTC.

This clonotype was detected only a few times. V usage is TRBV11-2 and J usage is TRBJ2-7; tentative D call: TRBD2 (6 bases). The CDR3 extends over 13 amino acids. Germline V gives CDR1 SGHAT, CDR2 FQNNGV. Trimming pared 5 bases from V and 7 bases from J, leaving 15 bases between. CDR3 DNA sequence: TGTGCCAGCAGCGGCGGCTGGGGGGAAGAGCAGTACTTC. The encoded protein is CASSGGWGEEQYF.